This T cell receptor (beta chain) is from a study of glioma-infiltrating T cells. The study's findings and limits: Above-expected tissue-blood divergence occurred in all gliomas, most in low-grade ones. Tissue and blood shared very few CDR3 sequences.

Amplification of TCR alpha and beta CDR3 regions from RNA used iRepertoire nested multiplex PCR. One-step reverse transcription and amplification started from roughly 100-400 ng of tissue mRNA or PBMC total RNA. MiXCR, applied by TCRdb to the multiplex PCR reads, yields one record per CDR3 protein. The data hold about 410,000 distinct CDR3 sequences, with about two fifths observed a single time. The V segment lost 6 bases and the J segment 9 bases; nucleotides outside the gene matches: 5. The germline CDR1 and CDR2 sequences are DFQATT and SNEGSKA (reference sequence). CDR3 size: 13 residues. Notes on this clonotype: Antigen specificity is unknown.

This sequence joins TRBV20-1 and TRBJ2-1, with 13 bases matching TRBD2. The sample comprised glioma tissue, nonneoplastic brain tissue, or PBMCs (not recorded which). The sequence was collected from a human donor with low-grade glioma or glioblastoma, undergoing nonglioma brain surgery, or in good health (not recorded which). CDR3 residues: CSATSGRVGEQFF. DNA for the CDR3: TGCAGTGCCACTAGCGGGAGGGTCGGTGAGCAGTTCTTC.